Following are 11 T cell receptor beta chains from one sample sequenced in a study of identifying expanded T cells in peripheral blood. Sequencing used immunoSEQ multiplex PCR; TCRdb keeps in-frame clones, though not all of them. The sample includes over 100,000 clones, 88% of them seen just once. The sequencing sample was made of blood. The receptor set was obtained from a person aged 18 to 75 in good health.

The rearrangement joins TRBV19 to TRBJ2-7, with unresolved D. V lost 8 bases and J lost 5, with 13 bases in between. Germline V lookup: CDR1 LNHDA, CDR2 SQIVND (reference sequence). The CDR3 loop spans 12 amino acids. CDR3 loop: CASLPSQNEQYF. As DNA, the CDR3 is TGTGCCAGTTTGCCCAGTCAGAACGAGCAGTACTTC.

This chain links TRBV12-5 with TRBJ1-2, with D tentatively TRBD1 (5 bases). Germline V CDR1 and CDR2: LGHNT, FRNRAP. The ends were cut back, 1 base at V and 4 bases at J, with 16 bases in the middle. CDR3 length: 16 residues. CDR3 amino acids: CASGLDRRGEVYGYTF. As DNA, the CDR3 is TGTGCTAGTGGTTTGGACCGACGGGGGGAGGTCTATGGCTACACCTTC. Combining the CDR3 with reference TRBV12-5 and TRBJ1-2 gives the whole variable domain DARVTQTPRHKVTEMGQEVTMRCQPILGHNTVFWYRQTMMQGLELLAYFRNRAPLDDSGMPKDRFSAEMPDATLATLKIQPSEPRDSAVYFCASGLDRRGEVYGYTFGSGTRLTVV.

The V call is TRBV29-1, the J call TRBJ2-4; D tentatively fits TRBD1 or TRBD2 (5 bases each). In germline, CDR1 is SQVTM, CDR2 ANQGSEA. Trimming took 4 bases from V and 2 from J, leaving 15 bases between them. The CDR3 is 15 amino acids. CDR3 in amino acids: CSVGHSRGTKNIQYF. DNA of the CDR3: TGCAGCGTTGGTCATAGCCGGGGCACCAAAAACATTCAGTACTTC. The whole variable domain, filled in from reference TRBV29-1 and TRBJ2-4, reads SAVISQKPSRDICQRGTSLTIQCQVDSQVTMMFWYRQQPGQSLTLIATANQGSEATYESGFVIDKFPISRPNLTFSTLTVSNMSPEDSSIYLCSVGHSRGTKNIQYFGAGTRLSVL.

The rearrangement uses TRBV4-3 and TRBJ1-4, with 7 bases lining up with TRBD1. This CDR3 is 16 amino acids long. Germline CDR1 LGHNA, CDR2 YSLEER. With 0 bases clipped from V and 2 bases from J, the junction kept 3 bases outside the gene matches. For the CDR3, the DNA is TGCGCCAGCAGCCAAGATTGGGGACAGACTAATGAAAAACTGTTTTTT. This gives the protein CASSQDWGQTNEKLFF.

This clone appeared a few times. The chain combines TRBV7-9 with TRBJ2-2; 8 bases fit TRBD1. This CDR3 comprises 18 residues. CDR1 is SEHNR, CDR2 FQNEAQ, per germline (reference sequence). V shed 4 bases, J shed 4 bases, and the junction held 14 bases outside the gene matches. CDR3 coding DNA: TGTGCCAGCAGCTCCATCCCCGGTGGGCAGGGGGCCACCGGGGAGCTGTTTTTT. It encodes CASSSIPGGQGATGELFF.

This CDR3 is CASLIGTVGNTIYF. The CDR3 nucleotides are TGTGCCAGCCTGATTGGGACAGTTGGAAACACCATATATTTT. The chain links TRBV2 to TRBJ1-3, with 7 bases identical to TRBD1. Germline CDR1 SNHLY, CDR2 FYNNEI. The CDR3 is 14 residues long. V was clipped by 8 bases and J by 3 bases; unmatched bases: 7.

The J gene is TRBJ1-1, the V gene TRBV6-1, with 8 bases that match TRBD1. The CDR3 runs to 17 residues. Germline V gene data show CDR1 as MNHNS and CDR2 as SASEGT. Trimming removed 2 bases from V and 0 bases from J; junction bases left unmatched: 8. CDR3 DNA sequence: TGTGCCAGCAGTGAAACGGCTTGGACAGGGATGAACACTGAAGCTTTCTTT. Translated: CASSETAWTGMNTEAFF.

The chain recombines TRBV27 with TRBJ2-4, with D hard to call. The V gene's germline CDR1 is MNHEY and CDR2 SMNVEV (reference sequence). The V and J ends lost 6 bases and 1 base respectively, with 13 bases between them. The CDR3 sequence is 15 residues long. CDR3 protein: CASRGQWRAKNIQYF. The CDR3 coding sequence is TGTGCCAGCAGAGGTCAGTGGCGGGCCAAAAACATTCAGTACTTC.

This clone occurred once. The chain is built from TRBV7-3 and TRBJ2-5; possible D gene TRBD1, 8 bases. V was trimmed by 5 bases and J by 5 bases, leaving 15 bases between them. The CDR3 contains 14 residues. Looked up from germline, CDR1 is SGHTA and CDR2 is FQGTGA. The CDR3 is CASSTTGEGETQYF. CDR3 nucleotides: TGTGCCAGCAGCACGACAGGGGAGGGGGAGACCCAGTACTTC.

J is TRBJ1-4 and V is TRBV19, with TRBD1 matching 8 bases. Trimming took 5 bases from V and 8 from J; bases not matched to a gene: 10. The length of the CDR3 is 15 residues. CDR1 and CDR2 (germline): LNHDA, SQIVND (reference sequence). The CDR3 is CASSQRQGRGEKLFF. In DNA, the CDR3 is TGTGCCAGTAGTCAGAGACAGGGGCGAGGAGAAAAACTGTTTTTT.

The table lists this clone with a few counts. The chain is built from TRBV10-3 and TRBJ1-6; the match to TRBD1 covers 10 bases. Trimming cost V 3 bases and J 9 bases; bases outside gene matches: 5. Germline CDR1 ENHRY, CDR2 SYGVKD. CDR3 length equals 15 residues. The CDR3 loop reads CAISDVGQGGSPLHF. CDR3 in DNA: TGTGCCATCAGTGATGTTGGACAGGGGGGTTCACCCCTCCACTTT.